These 6 T cell receptor beta chains were sequenced from one sample in a study of blood T cell repertoires in COVID-19. Measured with immunoSEQ multiplex PCR; TCRdb has only the in-frame clones, and not every one. The sample has 200,000 to 250,000 clones, approximately 80% seen once. What was sequenced was peripheral blood. Receptors originate from a woman aged 80 or older with acute or convalescent COVID-19.

This chain connects TRBV2 to TRBJ1-2; 7 positions agree with TRBD1. The junction had 11 bases not matched to a gene; V was cut back by 5 bases and J by 2 bases. The CDR3 sequence is 16 residues long. CDR1 is SNHLY and CDR2 is FYNNEI in the germline V gene. The CDR3 DNA reads as TGTGCCAGCAGTTTAGACAGGGTCCAACTCAACTATGGCTACACCTTC. It translates to CASSLDRVQLNYGYTF.

The J gene is TRBJ2-5, the V gene TRBV7-3; TRBD1 matches at 8 bases. Germline V gene sequence: CDR1 SGHTA, CDR2 FQGTGA. Trimming removed 5 bases from V and 4 bases from J; junction bases left unmatched: 3. The CDR3 consists of 13 residues. DNA of the CDR3: TGTGCCAGCAGCCTAGGACAGGGAGAGACCCAGTACTTC. It is translated as CASSLGQGETQYF.

The chain recombines TRBV4-1 with TRBJ1-2, with D possibly being TRBD1 (6 bases). Germline CDR1 reads MGHRA; CDR2 reads YSYEKL. The CDR3 extends over 15 amino acids. The V end was cut by 4 bases, the J end by 7 bases, with 19 bases between. The CDR3 loop is CASSLRYRDRSGYTF. The DNA of the CDR3 is TGCGCCAGCAGCCTGCGTTACAGGGATCGCTCTGGCTACACCTTC.

This chain joins TRBV6-1 and TRBJ2-1; 7 bases are shared with TRBD2. V was pared by 0 bases and J by 5 bases, with 10 bases of the junction left unmatched. Germline loops: CDR1 MNHNS, CDR2 SASEGT. The CDR3 loop spans 17 amino acids. The CDR3 DNA follows: TGTGCCAGCAGTGAAGCTCGTGTGTCTAGCGGCAACAATGAGCAGTTCTTC. Translated: CASSEARVSSGNNEQFF.

The genes are TRBV28 and TRBJ2-2; TRBD2 matches 10 bases. CDR1 is MDHEN, CDR2 SYDVKM, per germline. V dropped 6 bases and J dropped 2; count of bases not matched to a gene: 6. The CDR3 contains 16 residues. The CDR3 spells CASRVSGRPNTGELFF. The DNA of the CDR3 is TGTGCCAGCAGAGTTAGCGGGAGGCCCAACACCGGGGAGCTGTTTTTT.

This clone was observed a single time. The CDR3 DNA is TGTGCCAGCAGCGTACTAGCGGGGGGGCCTAGGAGCAATGAGCAGTTCTTC. It yields the protein CASSVLAGGPRSNEQFF. V usage is TRBV9 and J usage is TRBJ2-1; 12 positions match TRBD2. The CDR3 sequence is 17 residues long. CDR1 is SGDLS and CDR2 is YYNGEE in the germline V gene. Trimming at V came to 1 base and at J to 6 bases, leaving 8 bases not matched to a gene.